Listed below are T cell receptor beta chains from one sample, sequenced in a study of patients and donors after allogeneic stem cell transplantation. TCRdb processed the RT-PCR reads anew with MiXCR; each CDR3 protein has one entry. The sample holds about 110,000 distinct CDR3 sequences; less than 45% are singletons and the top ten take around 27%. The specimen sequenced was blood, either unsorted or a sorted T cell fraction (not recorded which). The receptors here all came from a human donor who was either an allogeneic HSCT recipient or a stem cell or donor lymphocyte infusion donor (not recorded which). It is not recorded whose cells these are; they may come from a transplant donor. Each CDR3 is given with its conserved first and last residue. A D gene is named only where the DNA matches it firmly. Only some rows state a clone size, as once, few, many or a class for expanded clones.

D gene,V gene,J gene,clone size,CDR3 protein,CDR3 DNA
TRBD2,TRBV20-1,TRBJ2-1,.,CSAREPAGVGSYNEQFF,TGCAGTGCACGTGAACCTGCGGGAGTGGGGTCCTACAATGAGCAGTTCTTC
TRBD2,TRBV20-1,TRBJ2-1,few,CSVGLAVRNEQFF,TGCAGTGTAGGGCTAGCGGTAAGGAATGAGCAGTTCTTC
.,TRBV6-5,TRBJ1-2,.,CASSPRDRPVNYGYTF,TGTGCCAGCAGTCCCAGAGACAGGCCAGTTAACTATGGCTACACCTTC
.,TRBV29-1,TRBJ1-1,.,CSVTVHQGNTEAFF,TGCAGCGTTACGGTCCATCAGGGAAACACTGAAGCTTTCTTT
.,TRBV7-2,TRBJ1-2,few,CASSWRTENYGYTF,TGTGCCAGCAGCTGGCGGACGGAGAACTATGGCTACACCTTC
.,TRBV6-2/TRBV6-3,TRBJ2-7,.,CASGLVPYEQYF,TGTGCCAGCGGTTTGGTACCCTACGAGCAGTACTTC
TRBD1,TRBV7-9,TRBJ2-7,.,CASSLVWQGAGEQYF,TGTGCCAGCAGCTTAGTATGGCAGGGGGCCGGCGAGCAGTACTTC
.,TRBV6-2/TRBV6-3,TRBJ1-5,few,CASSYGGLQPQHF,TGTGCCAGCAGTTACGGAGGATTACAGCCCCAGCATTTT
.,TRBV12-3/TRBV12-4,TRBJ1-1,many,CASTLRGAGDTEAFF,TGTGCCAGCACCCTTAGGGGGGCAGGGGATACTGAAGCTTTCTTT
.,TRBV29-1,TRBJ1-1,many,CSVVPQANRMNTEAFF,TGCAGCGTTGTACCACAGGCCAACCGCATGAACACTGAAGCTTTCTTT
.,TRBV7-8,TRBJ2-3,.,CASSLDADTQYF,TGTGCCAGCAGCTTAGATGCAGATACGCAGTATTTT
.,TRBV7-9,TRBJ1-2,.,CASSELNYGYTF,TGTGCCAGCAGCGAGTTGAACTATGGCTACACCTTC
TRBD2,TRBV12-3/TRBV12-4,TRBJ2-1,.,CASRLTGTIAGGYNEQFF,TGTGCCAGCAGACTTACGGGTACCATAGCGGGAGGGTACAATGAGCAGTTCTTC
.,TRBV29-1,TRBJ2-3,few,CSVLGHLTDTQYF,TGCAGCGTTTTAGGACACCTCACAGATACGCAGTATTTT
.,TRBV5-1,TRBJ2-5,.,CASSWGDSQETQYF,TGCGCCAGCAGCTGGGGAGATTCCCAAGAGACCCAGTACTTC
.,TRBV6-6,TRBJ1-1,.,CASSYSGNQVEAFF,TGTGCCAGCAGTTACTCAGGGAACCAGGTTGAAGCTTTCTTT
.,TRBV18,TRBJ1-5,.,CASSPDKNQPQHF,TGTGCCAGCTCACCTGACAAAAATCAGCCCCAGCATTTT
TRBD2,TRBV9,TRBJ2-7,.,CASSLAAGGYEQYF,TGTGCCAGCAGCCTTGCAGCGGGAGGGTACGAGCAGTACTTC
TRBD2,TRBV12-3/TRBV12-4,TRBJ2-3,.,CASSFFGGRSADTQYF,TGTGCCAGCAGTTTTTTTGGCGGGAGAAGCGCAGATACGCAGTATTTT
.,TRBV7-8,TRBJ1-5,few,CASSRSRDPYNQPQHF,TGTGCCAGCAGCCGAAGCCGGGACCCTTACAATCAGCCCCAGCATTTT
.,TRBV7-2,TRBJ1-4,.,CASSSRGTEKLFF,TGTGCCAGCAGCTCTCGGGGTACTGAAAAACTGTTTTTT
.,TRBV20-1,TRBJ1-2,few,CSARDSHYGYTF,TGCAGTGCTAGAGACAGCCACTATGGCTACACCTTC